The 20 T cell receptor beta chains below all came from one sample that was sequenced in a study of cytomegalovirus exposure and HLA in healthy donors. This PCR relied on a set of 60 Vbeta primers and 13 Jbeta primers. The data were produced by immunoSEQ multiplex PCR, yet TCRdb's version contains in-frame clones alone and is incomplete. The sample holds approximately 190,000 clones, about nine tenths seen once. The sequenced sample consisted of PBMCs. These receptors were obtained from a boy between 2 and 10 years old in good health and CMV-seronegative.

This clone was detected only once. CDR3 region: CASRPGTSGGHEQFF. The CDR3 nucleotides are TGTGCCAGCAGGCCCGGGACTAGCGGGGGTCATGAGCAGTTCTTC. The chain combines TRBV27 with TRBJ2-1, with 14 bases aligning to TRBD2. The germline V gene has CDR1 MNHEY and CDR2 SMNVEV (reference sequence). CDR3 length equals 15 residues. J lost 8 bases, V lost 6 bases, and 6 bases had no gene match.

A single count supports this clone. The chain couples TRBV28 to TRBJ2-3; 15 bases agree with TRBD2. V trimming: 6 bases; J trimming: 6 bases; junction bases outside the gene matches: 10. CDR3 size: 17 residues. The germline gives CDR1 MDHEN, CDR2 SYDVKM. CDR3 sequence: CASSRWGLAGGGDTQYF. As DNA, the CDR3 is TGTGCCAGCAGCCGGTGGGGACTAGCGGGAGGTGGTGATACGCAGTATTTT.

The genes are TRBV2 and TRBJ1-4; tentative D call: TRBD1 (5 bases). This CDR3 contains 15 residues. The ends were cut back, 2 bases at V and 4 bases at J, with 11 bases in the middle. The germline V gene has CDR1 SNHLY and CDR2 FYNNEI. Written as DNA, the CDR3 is TGTGCCAGCAGTGAATCAAGGGGATTTAATGAAAAACTGTTTTTT. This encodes CASSESRGFNEKLFF.

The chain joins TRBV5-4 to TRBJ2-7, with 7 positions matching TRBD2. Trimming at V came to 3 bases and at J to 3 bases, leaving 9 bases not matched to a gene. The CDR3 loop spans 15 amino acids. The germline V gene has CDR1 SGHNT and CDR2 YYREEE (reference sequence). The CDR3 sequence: CASSSSERDYYEQYF. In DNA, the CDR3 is TGTGCCAGCAGCTCTAGCGAGAGGGACTACTACGAGCAGTACTTC.

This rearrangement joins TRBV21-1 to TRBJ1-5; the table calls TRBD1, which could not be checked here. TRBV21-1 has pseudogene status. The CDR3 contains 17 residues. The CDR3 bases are TGTGCCAGCAGCAAAGTAGGGACAGGGGATAGCAATCAGCCCCAGCATTTT. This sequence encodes CASSKVGTGDSNQPQHF.

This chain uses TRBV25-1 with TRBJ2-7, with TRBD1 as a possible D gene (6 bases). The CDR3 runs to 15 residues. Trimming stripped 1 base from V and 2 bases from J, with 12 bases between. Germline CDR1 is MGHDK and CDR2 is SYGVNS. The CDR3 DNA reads TGTGCCAGCAGTGAATTATCAGGGGATCCCTACGAGCAGTACTTC. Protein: CASSELSGDPYEQYF.

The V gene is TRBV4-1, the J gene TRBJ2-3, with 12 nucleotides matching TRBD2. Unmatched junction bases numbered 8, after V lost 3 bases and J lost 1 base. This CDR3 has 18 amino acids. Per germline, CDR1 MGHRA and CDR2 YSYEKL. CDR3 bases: TGCGCCAGCAGCCAGGCAGAACTAGCGGGGGGACGCACAGATACGCAGTATTTT. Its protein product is CASSQAELAGGRTDTQYF.

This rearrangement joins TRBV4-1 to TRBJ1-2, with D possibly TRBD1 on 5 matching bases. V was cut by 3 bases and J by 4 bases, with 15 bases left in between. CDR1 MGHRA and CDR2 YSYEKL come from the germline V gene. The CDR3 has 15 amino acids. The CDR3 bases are TGCGCCAGCAGCCACCCCGTATCAGGGATCTATGGCTACACCTTC. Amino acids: CASSHPVSGIYGYTF.

CDR3 sequence reads: CASSLKGQGALRTDTQYF. CDR3 DNA sequence: TGTGCCAGCAGTTTAAAGGGGCAGGGGGCACTTCGCACAGATACGCAGTATTTT. The chain joins TRBV27 to TRBJ2-3, with 8 bases identical to TRBD1. Germline V gives CDR1 MNHEY, CDR2 SMNVEV (reference sequence). J was trimmed by 1 base and V by 2 bases; bases with no gene match: 11. The CDR3 has 18 residues.

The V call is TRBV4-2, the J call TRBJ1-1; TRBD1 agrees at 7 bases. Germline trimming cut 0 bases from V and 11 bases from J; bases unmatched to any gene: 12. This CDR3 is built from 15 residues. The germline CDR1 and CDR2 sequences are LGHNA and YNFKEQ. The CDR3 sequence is CASSQDRDRERVAFF. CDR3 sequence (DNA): TGTGCCAGCAGCCAAGATCGAGACAGGGAGCGTGTGGCTTTCTTT.

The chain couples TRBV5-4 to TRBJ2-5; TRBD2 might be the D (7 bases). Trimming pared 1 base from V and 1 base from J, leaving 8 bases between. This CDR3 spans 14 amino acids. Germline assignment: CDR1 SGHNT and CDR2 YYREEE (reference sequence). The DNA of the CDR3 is TGTGCCAGCAGCTTGCGGGGGGCCCAAGAGACCCAGTACTTC. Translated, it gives CASSLRGAQETQYF.

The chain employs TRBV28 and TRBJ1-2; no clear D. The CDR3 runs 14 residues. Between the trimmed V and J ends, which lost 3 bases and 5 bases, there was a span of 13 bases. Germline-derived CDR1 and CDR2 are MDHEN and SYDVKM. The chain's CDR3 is CASSFDTALYGYTF. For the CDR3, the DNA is TGTGCCAGCAGTTTTGACACGGCATTATATGGCTACACCTTC.

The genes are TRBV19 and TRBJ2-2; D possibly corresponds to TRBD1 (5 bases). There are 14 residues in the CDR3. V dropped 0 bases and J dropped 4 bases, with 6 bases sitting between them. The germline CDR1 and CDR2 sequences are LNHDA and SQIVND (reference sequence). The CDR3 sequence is CASSIDRVTGELFF. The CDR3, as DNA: TGTGCCAGTAGTATAGACAGGGTCACCGGGGAGCTGTTTTTT. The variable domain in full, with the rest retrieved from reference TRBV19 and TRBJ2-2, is DGGITQSPKYLFRKEGQNVTLSCEQNLNHDAMYWYRQDPGQGLRLIYYSQIVNDFQKGDIAEGYSVSREKKESFPLTVTSAQKNPTAFYLCASSIDRVTGELFFGEGSRLTVL.

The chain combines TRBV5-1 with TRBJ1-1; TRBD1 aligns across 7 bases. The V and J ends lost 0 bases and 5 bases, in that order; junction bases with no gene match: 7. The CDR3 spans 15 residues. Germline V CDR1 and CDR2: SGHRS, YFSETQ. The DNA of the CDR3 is TGCGCCAGCAGCTTGGTTGACAGGGAGGTGACTGAAGCTTTCTTT. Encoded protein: CASSLVDREVTEAFF.

CDR3 nucleotide sequence: TGTGCCAGCAGCCCACCGGGACAGTCCTACGAGCAGTACTTC. It is translated as CASSPPGQSYEQYF. The J gene is TRBJ2-7, the V gene TRBV13, with 7 bases fitting TRBD1. The CDR3 runs 14 residues. CDR1 is PRHDT and CDR2 is FYEKMQ in the germline V gene (reference sequence). V was clipped by 5 bases and J by 1 base; unmatched bases: 5.

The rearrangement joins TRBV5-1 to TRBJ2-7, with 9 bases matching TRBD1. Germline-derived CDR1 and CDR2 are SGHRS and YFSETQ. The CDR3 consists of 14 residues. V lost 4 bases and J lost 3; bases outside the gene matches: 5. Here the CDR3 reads CASSIRTGDYEQYF. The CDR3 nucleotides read TGCGCCAGCAGCATCAGGACAGGGGACTACGAGCAGTACTTC.

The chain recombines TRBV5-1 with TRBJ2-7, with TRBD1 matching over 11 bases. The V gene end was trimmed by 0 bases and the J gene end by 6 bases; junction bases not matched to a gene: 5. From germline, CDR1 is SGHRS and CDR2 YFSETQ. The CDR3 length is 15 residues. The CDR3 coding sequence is TGCGCCAGCAGCTTGGGGAGGACAGGGGGCGCCGAGCAGTACTTC. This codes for CASSLGRTGGAEQYF. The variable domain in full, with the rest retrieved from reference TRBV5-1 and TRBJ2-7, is KAGVTQTPRYLIKTRGQQVTLSCSPISGHRSVSWYQQTPGQGLQFLFEYFSETQRNKGNFPGRFSGRQFSNSRSEMNVSTLELGDSALYLCASSLGRTGGAEQYFGPGTRLTVT.

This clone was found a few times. CDR3 amino acids: CASSDGDADTQYF. CDR3 DNA: TGTGCCAGCAGTGACGGAGATGCAGATACGCAGTATTTT. The chain is built from TRBV6-4 and TRBJ2-3; D unresolved. The V gene lost 2 bases and the J gene lost 4 bases, with 7 bases spanning the gap. The CDR3 runs to 13 residues. CDR1 and CDR2 from the germline V gene are MRHNA and SNTAGT.

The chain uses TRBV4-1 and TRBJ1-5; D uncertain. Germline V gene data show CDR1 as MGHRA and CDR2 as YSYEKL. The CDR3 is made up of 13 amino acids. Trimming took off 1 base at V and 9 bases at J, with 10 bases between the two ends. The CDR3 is CASSQGEDRPQHF. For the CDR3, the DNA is TGCGCCAGCAGCCAAGGGGAGGATCGGCCCCAGCATTTT.

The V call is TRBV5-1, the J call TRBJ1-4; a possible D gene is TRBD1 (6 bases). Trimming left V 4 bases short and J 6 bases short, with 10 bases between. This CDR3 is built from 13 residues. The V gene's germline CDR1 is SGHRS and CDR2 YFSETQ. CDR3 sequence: CASSQGTHEKLFF. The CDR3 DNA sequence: TGCGCCAGCAGCCAAGGGACACATGAAAAACTGTTTTTT.